Sequencing of this T cell receptor (beta chain) was carried out in a study of shared clonotypes between healthy human individuals. The deep-level immunoSEQ assay was used. Evenly divided among several immunoSEQ plates was the genomic DNA of each subset. The authors sequenced unsorted PBMC DNA on ten immunoSEQ deep assay plates. Authors' processing steps: ImmunoSEQ sequences covered only the junction and lacked quality scores; filtering therefore differed. Sequenced by immunoSEQ multiplex PCR; TCRdb stores in-frame clones only, minus some. V, J and clone size derive from that table, while D and trimming were established from the DNA sequence. Among some 500,000 clones listed, approximately 80% were seen once. The V gene lost 3 bases and the J gene lost 1 base, with 10 bases spanning the gap. The CDR3 runs 15 residues. Per germline, CDR1 LNHDA and CDR2 SQIVND (reference sequence).

Material for sequencing was PBMCs. This sequence originates from a woman between 40 and 55 years old in good health. Some clones in this sample may be carry-over from other donors' samples. This chain links TRBV19 with TRBJ1-5, with a weak D call TRBD1 (6 bases). For the CDR3, the DNA is TGTGCCAGTAGTATGTGGGGGGGCAGCAATCAGCCCCAGCATTTT. This sequence encodes CASSMWGGSNQPQHF.